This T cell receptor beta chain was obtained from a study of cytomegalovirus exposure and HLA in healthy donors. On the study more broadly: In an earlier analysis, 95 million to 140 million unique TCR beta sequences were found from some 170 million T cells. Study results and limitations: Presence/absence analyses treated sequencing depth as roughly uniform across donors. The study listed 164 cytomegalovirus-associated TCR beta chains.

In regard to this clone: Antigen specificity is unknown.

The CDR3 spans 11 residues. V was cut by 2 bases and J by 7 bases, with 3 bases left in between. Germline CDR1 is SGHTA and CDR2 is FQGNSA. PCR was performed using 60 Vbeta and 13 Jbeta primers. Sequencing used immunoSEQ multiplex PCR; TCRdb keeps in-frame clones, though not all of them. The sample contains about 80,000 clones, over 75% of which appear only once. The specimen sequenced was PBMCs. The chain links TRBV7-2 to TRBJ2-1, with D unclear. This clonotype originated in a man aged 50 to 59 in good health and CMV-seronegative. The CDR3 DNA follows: TGTGCCAGCAGCTTACTAAATGAGCAGTTCTTC. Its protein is CASSLLNEQFF.